The next 10 T cell receptor beta chains were all read from a single sample in a study of blood T cell repertoires in COVID-19. The data were produced by immunoSEQ multiplex PCR, yet TCRdb's version contains in-frame clones alone and is incomplete. Altogether 160,000 or so clones are present, around 87% being singletons, with the ten largest covering 9% to 12%. The sequencing input was peripheral blood. The receptors stem from a woman in her 70s with COVID-19, enrolled during active disease.

The chain recombines TRBV19 with TRBJ1-4; TRBD1 is a possible D gene (5 bases). Looked up from germline, CDR1 is LNHDA and CDR2 is SQIVND (reference sequence). The CDR3 extends over 14 amino acids. V gave up 5 bases and J gave up 6 bases, with 13 bases separating them. In DNA, the CDR3 is TGTGCCAGTAGTGGAGGGACCAGAGATGAAAAACTGTTTTTT. Protein: CASSGGTRDEKLFF.

This rearrangement joins TRBV5-4 to TRBJ2-7; 7 bases are a match to TRBD1. The germline gives CDR1 SGHNT, CDR2 YYREEE (reference sequence). Trimming at V came to 4 bases and at J to 3 bases, leaving 7 bases not matched to a gene. The CDR3 consists of 14 residues. The CDR3 here is CASSTGTVYYEQYF. The CDR3 DNA reads TGTGCCAGCAGCACGGGGACAGTTTACTACGAGCAGTACTTC.

The gene calls are TRBV11-2 and TRBJ2-1, with a possible D match to TRBD1 (5 bases). CDR3 size: 15 residues. Trimming cost V 2 bases and J 3 bases, with 11 bases left between them. Germline V gene lookup returns CDR1 SGHAT and CDR2 FQNNGV. CDR3 region: CASSLPRVGYNEQFF. DNA of the CDR3: TGTGCCAGCAGCTTACCCAGGGTGGGCTACAATGAGCAGTTCTTC.

The chain couples TRBV28 to TRBJ2-1; possible D gene TRBD2, 7 bases. V lost 5 bases and J lost 3, with 14 bases in between. The CDR3 sequence is 15 residues long. Germline V CDR1 and CDR2: MDHEN, SYDVKM. CDR3 nucleotide sequence: TGTGCCAGCAGTCAGTGGGGGGGCGTCTACAATGAGCAGTTCTTC. This sequence encodes CASSQWGGVYNEQFF.

The rearrangement joins TRBV30 to TRBJ1-1, with 7 positions matching TRBD1. Germline CDR1 and CDR2: GTSNPN and SVGIG (reference sequence). Trimming removed 0 bases from V and 5 bases from J; junction bases left unmatched: 3. CDR3 length equals 13 residues. The DNA of the CDR3 is TGTGCCTGGAGTGTGACAGGGCGGACTGAAGCTTTCTTT. Its protein product is CAWSVTGRTEAFF.

The DNA for the CDR3 is TGTGCCAGCAGCATACAGGGAAACTCTGGAAACACCATATATTTT. Translation: CASSIQGNSGNTIYF. This chain joins TRBV11-1 and TRBJ1-3; possible D gene TRBD1, 6 bases. The CDR3 spans 15 residues. Trimming removed 5 bases at V and 0 bases at J, with 11 bases between. Germline values: CDR1 SGHAT, CDR2 FQDESV (reference sequence). Supplemented by reference TRBV11-1 and TRBJ1-3, the full variable domain reads EAEVAQSPRYKITEKSQAVAFWCDPISGHATLYWYRQILGQGPELLVQFQDESVVDDSQLPKDRFSAERLKGVDSTLKIQPAELGDSAMYLCASSIQGNSGNTIYFGEGSWLTVV.

The chain links TRBV5-1 to TRBJ1-2; a possible D gene is TRBD1 (5 bases). CDR3 length equals 16 residues. From germline, CDR1 is SGHRS and CDR2 YFSETQ. V lost 1 base and J lost 1, with 14 bases in between. CDR3 amino acids: CASSLKTSGLNYGYTF. Here the CDR3 DNA reads TGCGCCAGCAGCTTGAAAACTTCGGGACTTAACTATGGCTACACCTTC. Full variable domain (rest looked up from reference TRBV5-1 and TRBJ1-2): KAGVTQTPRYLIKTRGQQVTLSCSPISGHRSVSWYQQTPGQGLQFLFEYFSETQRNKGNFPGRFSGRQFSNSRSEMNVSTLELGDSALYLCASSLKTSGLNYGYTFGSGTRLTVV.

The genes are TRBV2 and TRBJ1-2, with D hard to call. The CDR3 is 15 residues long. Germline CDR1 is SNHLY and CDR2 is FYNNEI. Trimming took 0 bases from V and 2 from J, leaving 10 bases between them. The CDR3 DNA is TGTGCCAGCAGTGAAGCGGGCCTCCTAAACTATGGCTACACCTTC. The encoded protein is CASSEAGLLNYGYTF.

This chain uses TRBV3-1 (or the pseudogene TRBV3-2) with TRBJ1-2; D possibly corresponds to TRBD1 (5 bases). CDR1 and CDR2 from the germline V gene are LGHDT and YNNKEL (reference sequence). V lost 4 bases to trimming and J lost 3 bases, with 12 bases between them. CDR3 length: 14 residues. CDR3 sequence reads: CASSLVGGYYGYTF. In DNA form, the CDR3 reads TGTGCCAGCAGCCTGGTGGGGGGGTACTATGGCTACACCTTC.

The CDR3 is CASSPTVEAFF. The CDR3, as DNA: TGTGCCAGCAGCCCGACAGTAGAAGCTTTCTTT. The chain recombines TRBV7-2 with TRBJ1-1; D may be TRBD1 (5 bases). CDR3 length: 11 residues. Trimming left V 5 bases short and J 8 bases short, with 9 bases between. Germline CDR1 and CDR2: SGHTA and FQGNSA.